This T cell receptor (beta chain) was sequenced for a study of CD8 T cells in ankylosing spondylitis. TCRdb re-derived calls from the 5' RACE reads in MiXCR, one entry per CDR3 protein. Here the sample spans around 100,000 distinct CDR3 sequences, about 25% being singletons. Germline CDR1 is LNHNV and CDR2 is YYDKDF (reference sequence). Unmatched junction bases numbered 12, after V lost 5 bases and J lost 4 bases. This CDR3 contains 16 residues. General study results and limits: Some of these motif variants have turned up before, in reports on reactive arthritis synovial fluid and blood.

This clonotype turned up a few times. Its matching antigen is unknown. V is TRBV15 and J is TRBJ2-3; 7 bases agree with TRBD1. The TCR sequence derives from a male donor with ankylosing spondylitis. Sample: synovial fluid, either unsorted or a sorted T cell fraction (not recorded which). The CDR3 spells CATSRRDSSASDTQYF. The CDR3 nucleotides are TGTGCCACCAGCCGTAGGGACAGTTCCGCATCAGATACGCAGTATTTT.